Listed here are 25 T cell receptor beta chains from one sample, sequenced in a study of blood T cell repertoires in COVID-19. Produced via immunoSEQ multiplex PCR; TCRdb's table is partial and in-frame only. The sample has more than 200,000 clones; approximately 87% are singletons. Specimen: peripheral blood. These receptors were taken from a woman between 45 and 65 years old with acute or convalescent COVID-19.

This clone occurred a few times. The chain couples TRBV21-1 to TRBJ2-1; TRBD2, the table's D call, lacks a check against the DNA. TRBV21-1 is a known pseudogene. The CDR3 extends over 17 amino acids. The CDR3: CASSKLGLAGGDNEQFF. The CDR3 bases are TGTGCCAGCAGCAAACTGGGACTAGCGGGGGGCGACAATGAGCAGTTCTTC.

The CDR3 reads CASSLQAGKGYGYTF. Here the CDR3 DNA reads TGTGCCAGCAGCTTACAGGCAGGGAAAGGGTATGGCTACACCTTC. V usage is TRBV7-2 and J usage is TRBJ1-2, with D possibly TRBD1 on 5 matching bases. From germline, CDR1 is SGHTA and CDR2 FQGNSA. The germline V and J ends were trimmed by 2 bases and 5 bases, with 15 bases remaining between them. The CDR3 length is 15 residues.

This rearrangement joins TRBV5-8 to TRBJ1-4; maybe TRBD1 (6 bases). The CDR3 is 15 residues long. V was shortened by 0 bases and J by 7 bases, with 13 bases between the two germline ends. Germline CDR1 SGHTS, CDR2 YDEGEE. CDR3 region: CASSLDDARGEKLFF. CDR3 in DNA: TGTGCCAGCAGCTTGGACGACGCCAGGGGTGAAAAACTGTTTTTT.

As DNA, the CDR3 is TGTGCCAGCAAGCCCAGTGGAGGAGCTGAAGCTTTCTTT. As protein: CASKPSGGAEAFF. The V gene is TRBV11-2, the J gene TRBJ1-1; D uncertain. The V gene's germline CDR1 is SGHAT and CDR2 FQNNGV. The length of the CDR3 is 13 residues. Trimming removed 7 bases from V and 6 bases from J, with 15 bases in between.

The V call is TRBV5-1, the J call TRBJ1-3; 7 bases align to TRBD1. V lost 2 bases, J lost 3 bases, and 5 bases stayed unmatched. Germline values: CDR1 SGHRS, CDR2 YFSETQ. The CDR3 totals 15 residues. The DNA of the CDR3 is TGCGCCAGCAGCTTAGGGGGCGTAGTTGGAAACACCATATATTTT. It is translated as CASSLGGVVGNTIYF.

This chain connects TRBV5-1 to TRBJ2-3; D is unclear. The V end was cut by 3 bases, the J end by 0 bases, with 5 bases between. Germline loops: CDR1 SGHRS, CDR2 YFSETQ. This CDR3 comprises 13 residues. The CDR3 is CASSWASTDTQYF. The CDR3 DNA is TGCGCCAGCAGCTGGGCTAGCACAGATACGCAGTATTTT.

The CDR3 sequence is CASSFKETQYF. The CDR3 region has the DNA TGTGCCAGCAGCTTCAAAGAGACCCAGTACTTC. The V call is TRBV11-3, the J call TRBJ2-5; D is unclear. This CDR3 is built from 11 residues. Trimming removed 3 bases from V and 3 bases from J, with 2 bases in between. The germline CDR1 and CDR2 sequences are SGHNT and YENEEA.

The chain joins TRBV15 to TRBJ2-1, with a possible D match to TRBD2 (7 bases). V was clipped by 5 bases and J by 10 bases, with 12 bases between them. The CDR3 consists of 12 residues. Germline loops: CDR1 LNHNV, CDR2 YYDKDF (reference sequence). CDR3 DNA sequence: TGTGCCACCAGCGGGGGGGCGAGGGAGCAGTTCTTC. Residues: CATSGGAREQFF.

This chain joins TRBV5-5 and TRBJ2-7, with D possibly being TRBD1 (6 bases). Germline V lookup: CDR1 SGHKS, CDR2 YYEKEE (reference sequence). The V end was cut by 5 bases, the J end by 7 bases, with 16 bases between. This CDR3 comprises 13 residues. In nucleotides, the CDR3 is TGTGCCAGCAGGACAGGTCCCGATGGGGAGCAGTACTTC. Protein: CASRTGPDGEQYF.

A few counts support this clone. The gene calls are TRBV5-6 and TRBJ2-2; TRBD2 is a possible D gene (5 bases). V was pared by 2 bases and J by 1 base, with 9 bases between. The CDR3 runs 15 residues. Germline assignment: CDR1 SGHDT and CDR2 YYEEEE. DNA for the CDR3: TGTGCCAGCAGCTTTTACGGGATGAACACCGGGGAGCTGTTTTTT. Protein sequence: CASSFYGMNTGELFF. The full variable domain, in which reference TRBV5-6 and TRBJ2-2 provide the parts outside the CDR3, is DAGVTQSPTHLIKTRGQQVTLRCSPKSGHDTVSWYQQALGQGPQFIFQYYEEEERQRGNFPDRFSGHQFPNYSSELNVNALLLGDSALYLCASSFYGMNTGELFFGEGSRLTVL.

The chain employs TRBV6-5 and TRBJ1-5; 8 nucleotides align to TRBD1. Per germline, CDR1 MNHEY and CDR2 SVGAGI. The CDR3 length is 13 residues. The junction had 4 bases not matched to a gene; V was cut back by 6 bases and J by 6 bases. The CDR3 sequence is CASRDRAIQPQHF. The CDR3 nucleotides are TGTGCCAGCAGGGACAGGGCTATTCAGCCCCAGCATTTT.

The chain employs TRBV3-1 (or the pseudogene TRBV3-2) and TRBJ2-3, with D hard to call. Trimming pared 4 bases from V and 9 bases from J, leaving 11 bases between. Germline CDR1 and CDR2: LGHDT and YNNKEL (reference sequence). The CDR3 runs 12 residues. The CDR3 nucleotides are TGTGCCAGCAGCCCGATGACTGGCACGCAGTATTTT. It is translated as CASSPMTGTQYF.

The chain carries TRBV7-2 and TRBJ1-5; TRBD1 is a possible D gene (6 bases). The CDR3 has 14 residues. Trimming removed 3 bases at V and 6 bases at J, with 12 bases between. CDR1 is SGHTA and CDR2 is FQGNSA in the germline V gene. In DNA, the CDR3 is TGTGCCAGCAGCTTTGAACAGGGTTTTCAGCCCCAGCATTTT. Protein sequence: CASSFEQGFQPQHF.

This clone showed up just a few times. The chain recombines TRBV7-8 with TRBJ1-2, with D possibly being TRBD1 (6 bases). CDR1 is SGHVS, CDR2 FQNEAQ, per germline. V was trimmed by 3 bases and J by 0 bases, leaving 14 bases between them. This CDR3 has 16 amino acids. The CDR3 DNA follows: TGTGCCAGCAGCTTGAGGGCGGGGGCGGCTAACTATGGCTACACCTTC. Amino acids: CASSLRAGAANYGYTF.

The chain carries TRBV19 and TRBJ2-5; tentatively, D is TRBD2 (6 bases). Per germline, CDR1 LNHDA and CDR2 SQIVND (reference sequence). The CDR3 sequence is 14 residues long. Trimming took 5 bases from V and 4 from J, leaving 14 bases between them. The CDR3 region is CASSAPQGGETQYF. The DNA for the CDR3 is TGTGCCAGTAGTGCCCCTCAGGGAGGAGAGACCCAGTACTTC.

The chain couples TRBV19 to TRBJ1-5, with D maybe TRBD1 (5 bases). CDR3 size: 12 residues. Germline lookup yields CDR1 LNHDA and CDR2 SQIVND (reference sequence). V was pared by 5 bases and J by 7 bases, with 9 bases between. CDR3 bases: TGTGCCAGTAGTCAGGGCAGGCAGCCCCAGCATTTT. This translates into CASSQGRQPQHF. The whole variable domain, remainder taken from reference TRBV19 and TRBJ1-5, is DGGITQSPKYLFRKEGQNVTLSCEQNLNHDAMYWYRQDPGQGLRLIYYSQIVNDFQKGDIAEGYSVSREKKESFPLTVTSAQKNPTAFYLCASSQGRQPQHFGDGTRLSIL.

CDR3 DNA sequence: TGTGCCACCAGTGAGGCTGGCCAAGAGACCCAGTACTTC. Translation gives CATSEAGQETQYF. The J gene is TRBJ2-5, the V gene TRBV24-1, with D hard to call. Germline values: CDR1 KGHDR, CDR2 SFDVKD. The CDR3 covers 13 residues. The germline V and J ends were trimmed by 4 bases and 1 base, with 6 bases remaining between them.

The V call is TRBV7-9, the J call TRBJ2-3; 13 bases are shared with TRBD2. Unmatched junction bases numbered 5, after V lost 4 bases and J lost 7 bases. Germline V gene lookup returns CDR1 SEHNR and CDR2 FQNEAQ (reference sequence). The CDR3 covers 15 residues. The CDR3 sequence is CASSWTSGSGYTQYF. CDR3 nucleotides: TGTGCCAGCAGCTGGACTAGCGGGAGCGGATATACGCAGTATTTT.

The chain is built from TRBV30 and TRBJ2-7; 7 bases line up with TRBD2. The CDR3 has 12 residues. The germline gives CDR1 GTSNPN, CDR2 SVGIG (reference sequence). The CDR3 DNA follows: TGTGCTGGGGGGGGGAAATATTACGAGCAGTACTTC. Translated: CAGGGKYYEQYF. The full variable domain, its missing parts supplied by reference TRBV30 and TRBJ2-7, is SQTIHQWPATLVQPVGSPLSLECTVEGTSNPNLYWYRQAAGRGLQLLFYSVGIGQISSEVPQNLSASRPQDRQFILSSKKLLLSDSGFYLCAGGGKYYEQYFGPGTRLTVT.

J is TRBJ2-1 and V is TRBV7-8; 8 nucleotides match TRBD2. V gave up 4 bases and J gave up 7 bases; unmatched junction bases: 3. In germline, CDR1 is SGHVS, CDR2 FQNEAQ. The CDR3 spans 13 residues. Here the CDR3 DNA reads TGTGCCAGCAGCTACCGGGGGGGGAATGAGCAGTTCTTC. This codes for CASSYRGGNEQFF. The full variable domain, completed using reference TRBV7-8 and TRBJ2-1, is GAGVSQSPRYKVAKRGQDVALRCDPISGHVSLFWYQQALGQGPEFLTYFQNEAQLDKSGLPSDRFFAERPEGSVSTLKIQRTQQEDSAVYLCASSYRGGNEQFFGPGTRLTVL.

This chain joins TRBV9 and TRBJ1-1; 10 bases are a match to TRBD1. J lost 1 base, V lost 3 bases, and 3 bases had no gene match. The CDR3 sequence is 15 residues long. The V gene's germline CDR1 is SGDLS and CDR2 YYNGEE. CDR3 region: CASSGRDRGNTEAFF. Written as DNA, the CDR3 is TGTGCCAGCAGCGGTCGGGACAGGGGGAACACTGAAGCTTTCTTT.

The chain combines TRBV30 with TRBJ1-1; perhaps TRBD1 as D (5 bases). This CDR3 is 13 amino acids long. Germline-derived CDR1 and CDR2 are GTSNPN and SVGIG (reference sequence). V shed 5 bases and J shed 2 bases, with 12 bases lying between them. The chain's CDR3 is CAWGNGGNTEAFF. The CDR3 DNA reads TGTGCCTGGGGGAACGGGGGTAACACTGAAGCTTTCTTT.

The rearrangement joins TRBV6-5 to TRBJ2-3; tentatively, D is TRBD2 (5 bases). Germline V CDR1 and CDR2: MNHEY, SVGAGI. The CDR3 extends over 14 amino acids. Between the trimmed V and J ends, which lost 0 bases and 4 bases, there was a span of 8 bases. CDR3 in DNA: TGTGCCAGCAGTTACTCGACTACCGCAGATACGCAGTATTTT. It codes for CASSYSTTADTQYF.

The chain is built from TRBV9 and TRBJ2-7; 7 positions match TRBD1. The CDR3 consists of 15 residues. CDR1 and CDR2 (germline): SGDLS, YYNGEE. With 3 bases clipped from V and 3 bases from J, the junction kept 9 bases outside the gene matches. The DNA for the CDR3 is TGTGCCAGCAGCGGAAACGGGACAGCCAGCTACGAGCAGTACTTC. Translation: CASSGNGTASYEQYF. The whole variable domain, filled in from reference TRBV9 and TRBJ2-7, reads DSGVTQTPKHLITATGQRVTLRCSPRSGDLSVYWYQQSLDQGLQFLIQYYNGEERAKGNILERFSAQQFPDLHSELNLSSLELGDSALYFCASSGNGTASYEQYFGPGTRLTVT.

This clone occurred a few times. The CDR3 DNA reads TGTGCCAGCAGCTTAGCGCAGGGTGCCACAGATACGCAGTATTTT. It codes for CASSLAQGATDTQYF. The V call is TRBV7-9, the J call TRBJ2-3, with a weak D call TRBD1 (5 bases). Germline V gene sequence: CDR1 SEHNR, CDR2 FQNEAQ (reference sequence). This CDR3 is 15 amino acids long. Trimming removed 0 bases from V and 2 bases from J, with 9 bases in between.